This T cell receptor (beta chain) was recovered during a study of blood T cell repertoires in COVID-19 (dated by TCRdb to 2020 to 2021). For the wider study: Samples from collaborators originated in the United States, Italy and Spain and spanned both the acute and convalescent phases of COVID-19. The prospective study material was composed of cDNA or gDNA derived from T cells, B-cell-depleted T cells, or PBMCs. Subjects who had been exposed to COVID-19, were actively infected with it, or had recovered from it provided the deeply sampled blood TCRbeta repertoires that made up the dataset. The repertoires were released in a freely available public database intended as a resource for research on the immune response to SARS-CoV-2. The samples were drawn from the first 160 participants of the ongoing ImmuneRACE study and from some 1,300 subjects provided by 6 global collaborators. Nearly every sample came with metadata listing a de-identified subject ID, COVID-19 status, age in years and sex. HLA class I and class II types, where available, came from metadata supplied by the sample provider rather than from assay-based typing. General findings and caveats noted by the study authors: The quantity of clinical and demographic metadata differed by source and by participant and was supplied without curation.

V ends up 6 bases short and J 5 bases short, with an unmatched junction base count of 9. CDR1 LGHDT and CDR2 YNNKEL were looked up in the germline V gene (reference sequence). There are 14 amino acids in the CDR3, from cysteine to phenylalanine inclusive. Only the CDR3 DNA is retained, 42 bases long and in frame from the first base. TCRbeta CDR3 regions were amplified from genomic DNA by means of the immunoSEQ Assay, a bias-controlled multiplex PCR. Turning to the authors' computational methods: Nucleated cell counts per sample were estimated from amplification of reference gene primers within the assay. To quantify the absolute abundance of each unique TCRbeta CDR3 rearrangement, sequence reads were collapsed and filtered. Productive Simpson clonality was computed per sample as the square root of Simpson's diversity index over productive rearrangements. TCRdb mirrors the immuneACCESS table, restricted to in-frame sequences. Some clones are absent from its copies; in checked studies, under half trace to an unresolved V gene, and the reason for the others is unknown. The DNA was the basis for D and trimming; V, J and clone size are from that table. For this sample the table gives 400,000 or so clones, of which roughly 90% were detected only once. The ten largest clones represent roughly 2% of the sample.

In the prospective study, participants were roughly 18 to 95 years old, resided in 24 geographic areas of the United States, and were enrolled through a virtual design. To assign participants to cohorts, the prospective study relied on clinical history that participants themselves reported in a screening survey and a study questionnaire. Each participant in the prospective study had whole blood, serum and a nasopharyngeal or oropharyngeal swab collected by mobile phlebotomists. Additional blood draws and questionnaires over an approximately two-month period could optionally be provided by prospective study participants. Before DNA extraction, blood samples from the prospective study were shipped at room temperature or frozen. With regard to this clone: What antigen it recognizes has not been identified. Base qualities are missing; no much larger clone stands one base away.

The rearranged segments are TRBV3-1 (or the pseudogene TRBV3-2) and TRBJ2-5, with TRBD1 matching 7 junction bases. Sample: PBMCs or T cells enriched from blood (not recorded which). This clonotype was obtained from a woman between 40 and 50 years old with acute COVID-19. The encoded CDR3 is CASSQGEWEETQYF. The DNA sequence follows: TGTGCCAGCAGTCAGGGGGAATGGGAGGAGACCCAGTACTTC.